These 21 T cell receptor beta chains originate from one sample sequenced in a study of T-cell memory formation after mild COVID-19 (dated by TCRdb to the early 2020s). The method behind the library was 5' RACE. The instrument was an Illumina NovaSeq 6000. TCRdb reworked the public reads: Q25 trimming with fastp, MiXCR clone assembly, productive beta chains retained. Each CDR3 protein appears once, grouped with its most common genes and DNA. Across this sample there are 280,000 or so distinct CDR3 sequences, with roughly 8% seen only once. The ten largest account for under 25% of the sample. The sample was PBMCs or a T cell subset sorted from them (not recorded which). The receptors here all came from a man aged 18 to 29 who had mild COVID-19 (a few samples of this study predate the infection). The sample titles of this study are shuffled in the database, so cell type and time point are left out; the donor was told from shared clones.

The CDR3 nucleotides are TGTGCCAGCAGTACTTCCTCGGGCCAGGGGTATGGCTACACCTTC. Its translation is CASSTSSGQGYGYTF. V gene TRBV6-6 combines with J gene TRBJ1-2, with D tentatively TRBD1 (6 bases). The CDR3 is 15 amino acids. The germline V gene encodes CDR1 MNHNY and CDR2 SVGAGI (reference sequence). The ends were cut back, 5 bases at V and 5 bases at J, with 18 bases in the middle.

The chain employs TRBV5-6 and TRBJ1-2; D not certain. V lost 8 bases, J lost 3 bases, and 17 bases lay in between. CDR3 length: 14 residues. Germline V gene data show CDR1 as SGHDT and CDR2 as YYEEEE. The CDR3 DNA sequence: TGTGCCAGTCGCGGCTCTCCAGCGGACTATGGCTACACCTTC. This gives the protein CASRGSPADYGYTF.

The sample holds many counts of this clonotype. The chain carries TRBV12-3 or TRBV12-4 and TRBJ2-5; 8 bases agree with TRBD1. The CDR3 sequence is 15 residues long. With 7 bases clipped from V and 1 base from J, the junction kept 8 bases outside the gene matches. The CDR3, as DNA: TGTGCCAGCACCAAGACAGGGGAGGTCCAAGAGACCCAGTACTTC. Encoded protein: CASTKTGEVQETQYF.

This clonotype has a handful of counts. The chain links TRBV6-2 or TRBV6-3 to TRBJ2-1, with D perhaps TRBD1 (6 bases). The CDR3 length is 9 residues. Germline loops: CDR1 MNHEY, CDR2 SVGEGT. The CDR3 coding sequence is TGTGCAGCAGGGGATGAGCAGTTCTTC. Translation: CAAGDEQFF.

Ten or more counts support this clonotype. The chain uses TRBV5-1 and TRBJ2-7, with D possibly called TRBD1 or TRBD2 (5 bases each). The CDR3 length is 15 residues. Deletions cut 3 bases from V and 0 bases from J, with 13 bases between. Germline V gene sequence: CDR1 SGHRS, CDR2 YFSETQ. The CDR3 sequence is CASSWDGSSSYEQYV. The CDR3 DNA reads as TGCGCCAGCAGCTGGGACGGATCTAGCTCCTACGAGCAGTACGTC.

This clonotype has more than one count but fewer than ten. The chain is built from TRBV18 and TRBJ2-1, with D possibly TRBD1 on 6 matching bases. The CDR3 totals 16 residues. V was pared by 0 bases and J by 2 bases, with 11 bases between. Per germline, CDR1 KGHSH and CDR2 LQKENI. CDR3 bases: TGTGCCAGCTCACCACCTTCGCAGGGGCCCTACAATGAGCAGTTCTTC. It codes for CASSPPSQGPYNEQFF.

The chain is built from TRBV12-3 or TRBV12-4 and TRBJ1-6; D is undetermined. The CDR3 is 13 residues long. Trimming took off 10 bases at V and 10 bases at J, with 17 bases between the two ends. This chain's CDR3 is CATLKEGYSPLHF. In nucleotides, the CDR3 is TGTGCCACCCTTAAGGAAGGTTACTCACCCCTCCACTTT.

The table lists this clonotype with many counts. The chain's CDR3 is CATSDSGTYDTDTQYF. CDR3 DNA sequence: TGTGCCACCAGTGATTCCGGGACTTACGACACAGATACGCAGTATTTT. V and J are TRBV24-1 and TRBJ2-3, with D tentatively TRBD2 (6 bases). This CDR3 is 16 amino acids long. V was cut by 2 bases and J by 2 bases, with 13 bases left in between. The V gene's germline CDR1 is KGHDR and CDR2 SFDVKD.

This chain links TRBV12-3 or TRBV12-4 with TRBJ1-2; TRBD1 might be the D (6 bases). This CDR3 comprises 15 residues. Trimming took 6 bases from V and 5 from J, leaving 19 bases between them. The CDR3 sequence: CASSLSAGAGYGYTF. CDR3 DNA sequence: TGTGCCAGCAGCTTATCGGCAGGGGCAGGGTATGGCTACACCTTC.

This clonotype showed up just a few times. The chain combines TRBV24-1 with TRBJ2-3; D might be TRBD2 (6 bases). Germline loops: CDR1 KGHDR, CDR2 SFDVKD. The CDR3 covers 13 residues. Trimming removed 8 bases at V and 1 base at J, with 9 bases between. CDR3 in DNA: TGTGCCACCAACCCGGGGGGCACAGATACGCAGTATTTT. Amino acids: CATNPGGTDTQYF.

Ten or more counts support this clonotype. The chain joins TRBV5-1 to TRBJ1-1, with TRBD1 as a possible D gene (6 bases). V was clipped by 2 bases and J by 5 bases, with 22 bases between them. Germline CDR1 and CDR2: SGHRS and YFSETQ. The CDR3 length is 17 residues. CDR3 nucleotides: TGCGCCAGCAGCTTCACCCAGAGAACAGGGATCTCTACTGAAGCTTTCTTT. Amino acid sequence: CASSFTQRTGISTEAFF.

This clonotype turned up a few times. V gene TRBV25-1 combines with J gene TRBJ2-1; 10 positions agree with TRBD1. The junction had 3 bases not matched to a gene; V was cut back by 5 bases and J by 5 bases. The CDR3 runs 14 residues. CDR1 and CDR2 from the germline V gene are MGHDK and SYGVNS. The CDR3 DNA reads TGTGCCAGCAGTCGACAGGGGGCAGACAATGAGCAGTTCTTC. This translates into CASSRQGADNEQFF.

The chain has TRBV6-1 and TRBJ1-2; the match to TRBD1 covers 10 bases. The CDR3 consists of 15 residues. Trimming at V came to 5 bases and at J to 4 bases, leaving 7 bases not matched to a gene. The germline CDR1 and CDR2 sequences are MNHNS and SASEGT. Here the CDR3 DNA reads TGTGCCAGCAGTCTACCGGGACAGGGGTCCTATGGCTACACCTTC. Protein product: CASSLPGQGSYGYTF.

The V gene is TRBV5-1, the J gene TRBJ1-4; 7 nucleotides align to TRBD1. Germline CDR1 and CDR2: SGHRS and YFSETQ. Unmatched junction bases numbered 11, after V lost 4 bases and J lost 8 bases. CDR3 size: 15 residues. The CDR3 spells CASSVQTGFNEKLFF. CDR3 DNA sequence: TGCGCCAGCAGCGTGCAGACAGGGTTTAACGAAAAACTGTTTTTT. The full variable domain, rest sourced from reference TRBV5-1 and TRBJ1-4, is KAGVTQTPRYLIKTRGQQVTLSCSPISGHRSVSWYQQTPGQGLQFLFEYFSETQRNKGNFPGRFSGRQFSNSRSEMNVSTLELGDSALYLCASSVQTGFNEKLFFGSGTQLSVL.

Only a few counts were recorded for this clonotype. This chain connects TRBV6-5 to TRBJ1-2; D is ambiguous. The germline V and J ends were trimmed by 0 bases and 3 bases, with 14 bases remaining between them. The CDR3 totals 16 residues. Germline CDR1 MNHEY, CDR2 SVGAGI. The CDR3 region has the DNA TGTGCCAGCAGTTACTCCCCGAACGACCCTTACTATGGCTACACCTTC. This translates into CASSYSPNDPYYGYTF.

The CDR3 is CASSPQTSGGLETQYF. The CDR3 nucleotides read TGTGCCAGCAGTCCTCAGACTAGCGGGGGGTTAGAGACCCAGTACTTC. The J gene is TRBJ2-5, the V gene TRBV27; 13 nucleotides line up with TRBD2. V lost 5 bases to trimming and J lost 4 bases; unmatched junction nucleotides: 7. Per the germline V gene, CDR1 is MNHEY and CDR2 is SMNVEV (reference sequence). The CDR3 length is 16 residues.

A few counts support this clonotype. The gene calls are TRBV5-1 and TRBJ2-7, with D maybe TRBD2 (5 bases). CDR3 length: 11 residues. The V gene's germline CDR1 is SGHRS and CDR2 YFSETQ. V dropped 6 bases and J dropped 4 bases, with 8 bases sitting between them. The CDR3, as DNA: TGCGCCAGCACAGAGGGTTACGAGCAGTACTTC. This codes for CASTEGYEQYF. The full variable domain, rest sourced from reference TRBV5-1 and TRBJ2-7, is KAGVTQTPRYLIKTRGQQVTLSCSPISGHRSVSWYQQTPGQGLQFLFEYFSETQRNKGNFPGRFSGRQFSNSRSEMNVSTLELGDSALYLCASTEGYEQYFGPGTRLTVT.

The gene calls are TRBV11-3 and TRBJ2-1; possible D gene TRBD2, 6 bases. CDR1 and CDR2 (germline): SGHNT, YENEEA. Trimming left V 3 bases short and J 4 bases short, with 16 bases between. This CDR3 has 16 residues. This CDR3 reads CASSLDQDYPYNEQFF. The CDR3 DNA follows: TGTGCCAGCAGCTTGGATCAGGACTACCCTTACAATGAGCAGTTCTTC.

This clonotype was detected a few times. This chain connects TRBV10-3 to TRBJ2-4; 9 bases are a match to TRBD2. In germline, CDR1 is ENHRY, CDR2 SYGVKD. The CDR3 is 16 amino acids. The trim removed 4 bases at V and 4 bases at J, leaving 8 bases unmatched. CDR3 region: CAISGGLLAGKNIQYF. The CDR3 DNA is TGTGCCATCAGTGGGGGCCTACTAGCGGGTAAAAACATTCAGTACTTC.

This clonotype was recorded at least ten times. In DNA, the CDR3 is TGTGCCAGCACCTTTCGACAGGGGATGACCGGGGAGCTGTTTTTT. Residues: CASTFRQGMTGELFF. This sequence joins TRBV7-2 and TRBJ2-2; TRBD1 matches 8 bases. The CDR3 is 15 amino acids. Trimming at V came to 7 bases and at J to 5 bases, leaving 9 bases not matched to a gene. Germline CDR1 and CDR2: SGHTA and FQGNSA.

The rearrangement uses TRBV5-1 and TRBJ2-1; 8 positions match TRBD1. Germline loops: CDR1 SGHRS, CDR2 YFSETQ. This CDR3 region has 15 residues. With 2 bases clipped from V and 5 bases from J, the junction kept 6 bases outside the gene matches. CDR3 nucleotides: TGCGCCAGCAGCTTCCGGGACAGGAGGGACAATGAGCAGTTCTTC. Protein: CASSFRDRRDNEQFF.